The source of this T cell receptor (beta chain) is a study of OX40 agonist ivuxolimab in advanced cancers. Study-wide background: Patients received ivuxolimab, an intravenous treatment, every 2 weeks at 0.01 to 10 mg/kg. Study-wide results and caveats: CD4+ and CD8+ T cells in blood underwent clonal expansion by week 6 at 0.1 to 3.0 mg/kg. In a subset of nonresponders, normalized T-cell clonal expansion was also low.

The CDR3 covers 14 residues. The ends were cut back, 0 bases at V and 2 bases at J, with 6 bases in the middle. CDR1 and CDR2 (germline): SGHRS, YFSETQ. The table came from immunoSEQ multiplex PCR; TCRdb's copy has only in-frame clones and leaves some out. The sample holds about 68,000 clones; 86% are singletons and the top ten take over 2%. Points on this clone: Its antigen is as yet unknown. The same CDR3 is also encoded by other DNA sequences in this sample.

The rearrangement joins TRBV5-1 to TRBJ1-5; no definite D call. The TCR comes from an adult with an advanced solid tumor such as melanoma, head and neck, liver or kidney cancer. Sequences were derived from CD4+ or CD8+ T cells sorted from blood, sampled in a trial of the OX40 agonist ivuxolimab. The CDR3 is CASSLAGGNQPQHF. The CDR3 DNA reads TGCGCCAGCAGCTTGGCAGGAGGCAATCAGCCCCAGCATTTT.